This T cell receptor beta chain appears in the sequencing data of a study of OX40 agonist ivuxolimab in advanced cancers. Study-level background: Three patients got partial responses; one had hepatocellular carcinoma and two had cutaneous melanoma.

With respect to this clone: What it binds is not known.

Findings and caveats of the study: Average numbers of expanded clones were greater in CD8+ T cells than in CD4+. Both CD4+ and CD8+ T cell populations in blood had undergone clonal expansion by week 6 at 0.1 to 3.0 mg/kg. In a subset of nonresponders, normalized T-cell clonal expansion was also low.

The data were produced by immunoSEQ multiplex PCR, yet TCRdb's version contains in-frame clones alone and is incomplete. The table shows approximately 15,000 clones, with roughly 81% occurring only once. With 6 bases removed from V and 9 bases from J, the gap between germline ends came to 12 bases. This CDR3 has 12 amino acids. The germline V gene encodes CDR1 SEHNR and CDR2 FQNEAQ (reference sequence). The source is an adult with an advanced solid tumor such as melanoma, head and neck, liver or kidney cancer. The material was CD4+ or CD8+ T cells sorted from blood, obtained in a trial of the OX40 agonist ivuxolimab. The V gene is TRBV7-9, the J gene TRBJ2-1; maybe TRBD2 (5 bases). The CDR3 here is CASRGIEGEQFF. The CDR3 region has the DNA TGTGCCAGCAGAGGAATCGAGGGTGAGCAGTTCTTC.